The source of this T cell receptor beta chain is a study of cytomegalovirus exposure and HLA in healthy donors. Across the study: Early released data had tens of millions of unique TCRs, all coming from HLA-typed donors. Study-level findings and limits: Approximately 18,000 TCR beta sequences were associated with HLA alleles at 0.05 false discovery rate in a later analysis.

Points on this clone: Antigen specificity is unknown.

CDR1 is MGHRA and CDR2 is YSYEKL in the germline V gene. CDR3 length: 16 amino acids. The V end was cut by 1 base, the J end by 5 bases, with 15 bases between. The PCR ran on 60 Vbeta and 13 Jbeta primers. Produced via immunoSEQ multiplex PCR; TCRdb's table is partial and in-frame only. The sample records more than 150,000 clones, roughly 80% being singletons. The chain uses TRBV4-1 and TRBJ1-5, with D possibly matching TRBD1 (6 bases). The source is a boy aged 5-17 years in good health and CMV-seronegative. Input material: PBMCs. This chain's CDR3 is CASSQVYDPGDQPQHF. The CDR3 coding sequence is TGCGCCAGCAGCCAAGTTTACGACCCAGGGGATCAGCCCCAGCATTTT.